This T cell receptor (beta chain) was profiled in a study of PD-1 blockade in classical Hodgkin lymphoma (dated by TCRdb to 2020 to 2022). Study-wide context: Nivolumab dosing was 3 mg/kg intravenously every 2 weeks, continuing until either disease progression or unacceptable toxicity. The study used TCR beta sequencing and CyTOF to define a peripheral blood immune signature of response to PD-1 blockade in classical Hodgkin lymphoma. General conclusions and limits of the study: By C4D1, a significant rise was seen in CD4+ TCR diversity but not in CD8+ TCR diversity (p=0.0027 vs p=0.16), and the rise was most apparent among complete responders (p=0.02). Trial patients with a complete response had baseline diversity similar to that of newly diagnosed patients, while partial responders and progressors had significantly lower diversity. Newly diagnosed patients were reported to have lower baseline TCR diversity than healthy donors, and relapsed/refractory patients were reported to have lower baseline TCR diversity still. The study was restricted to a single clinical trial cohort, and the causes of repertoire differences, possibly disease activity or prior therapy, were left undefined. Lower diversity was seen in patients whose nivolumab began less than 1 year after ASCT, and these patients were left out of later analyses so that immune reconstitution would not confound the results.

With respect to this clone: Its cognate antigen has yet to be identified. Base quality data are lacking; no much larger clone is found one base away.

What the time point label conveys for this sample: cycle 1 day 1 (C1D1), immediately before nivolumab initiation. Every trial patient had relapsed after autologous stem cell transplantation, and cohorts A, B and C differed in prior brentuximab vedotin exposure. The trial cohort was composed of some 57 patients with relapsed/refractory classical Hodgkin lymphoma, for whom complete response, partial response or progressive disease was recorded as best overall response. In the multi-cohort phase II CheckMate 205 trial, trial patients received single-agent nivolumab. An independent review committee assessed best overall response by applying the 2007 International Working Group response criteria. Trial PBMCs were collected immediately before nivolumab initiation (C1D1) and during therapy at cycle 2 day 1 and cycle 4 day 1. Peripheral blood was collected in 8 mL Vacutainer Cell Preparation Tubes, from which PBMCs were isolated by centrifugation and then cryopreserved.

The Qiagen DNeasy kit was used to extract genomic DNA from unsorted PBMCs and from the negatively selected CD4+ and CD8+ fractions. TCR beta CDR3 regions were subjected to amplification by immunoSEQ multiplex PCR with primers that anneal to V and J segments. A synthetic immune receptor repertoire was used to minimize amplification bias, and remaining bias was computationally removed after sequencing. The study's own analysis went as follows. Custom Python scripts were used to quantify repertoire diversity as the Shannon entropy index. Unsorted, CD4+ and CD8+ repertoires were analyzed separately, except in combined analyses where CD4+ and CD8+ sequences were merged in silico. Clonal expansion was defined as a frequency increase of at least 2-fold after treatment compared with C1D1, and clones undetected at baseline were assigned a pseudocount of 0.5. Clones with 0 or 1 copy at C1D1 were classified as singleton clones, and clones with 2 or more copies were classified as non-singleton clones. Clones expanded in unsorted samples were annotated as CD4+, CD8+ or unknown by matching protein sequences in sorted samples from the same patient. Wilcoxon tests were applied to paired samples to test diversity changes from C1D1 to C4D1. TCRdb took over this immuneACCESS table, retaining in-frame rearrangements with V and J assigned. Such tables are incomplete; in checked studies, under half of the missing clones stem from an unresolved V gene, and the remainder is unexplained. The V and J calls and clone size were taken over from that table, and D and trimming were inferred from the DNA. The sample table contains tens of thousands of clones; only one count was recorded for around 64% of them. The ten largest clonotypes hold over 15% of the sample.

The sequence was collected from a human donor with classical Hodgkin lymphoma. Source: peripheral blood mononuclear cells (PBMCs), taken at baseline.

The CDR3 here reads CASSLRGGETQYF. The nucleotide sequence is given as TGTGCCAGCAGCTTACGGGGAGGAGAGACCCAGTACTTC. The V gene is TRBV11-3 and the J gene is TRBJ2-5; TRBD2 is a weak D gene call, 6 bases matching. V is shortened by 2 bases, J by 4 bases, and the region joining them spans 8 bases. CDR1 and CDR2, per the germline V gene, are SGHNT and YENEEA. Its CDR3 holds 13 amino acids, cysteine through phenylalanine. Of all the DNA, just the CDR3 is kept, 39 bases in frame from base 1. The full variable domain, completed from the reference TRBV11-3 and TRBJ2-5 proteins outside the CDR3, reads EAGVVQSPRYKIIEKKQPVAFWCNPISGHNTLYWYLQNLGQGPELLIRYENEEAVDDSQLPKDRFSAERLKGVDSTLKIQPAELGDSAVYLCASSLRGGETQYFGPGTRLLVL.